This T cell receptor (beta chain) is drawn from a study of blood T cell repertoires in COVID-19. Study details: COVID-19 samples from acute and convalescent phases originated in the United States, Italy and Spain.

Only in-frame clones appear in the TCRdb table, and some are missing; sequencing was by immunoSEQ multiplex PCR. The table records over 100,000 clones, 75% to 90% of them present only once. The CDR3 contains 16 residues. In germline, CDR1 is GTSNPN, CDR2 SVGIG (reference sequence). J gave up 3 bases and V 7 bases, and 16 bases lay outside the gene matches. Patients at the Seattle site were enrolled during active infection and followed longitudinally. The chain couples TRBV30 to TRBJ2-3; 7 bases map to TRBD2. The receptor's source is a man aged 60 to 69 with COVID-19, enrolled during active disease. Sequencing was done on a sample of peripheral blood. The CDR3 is CALQTGLVFRTDTQYF. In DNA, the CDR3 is TGTGCCTTACAAACTGGACTAGTATTCCGAACAGATACGCAGTATTTT.